The 28 T cell receptor beta chains in this list originate from one sample, sequenced in a study of T cells in Graves' hyperthyroidism and ophthalmopathy. RNA transcripts provided the source from which TCR beta CDR3 regions were amplified. In the first-round RT-PCR of the TCR CDR3, the HTBI primer set was used. One entry per CDR3 protein results from TCRdb running MiXCR on the multiplex PCR reads. The sample has roughly 420,000 distinct CDR3 sequences, 15% to 19% seen once. Sequences were obtained from blood. These receptors were collected from a woman aged 18-29 years with Graves' hyperthyroidism.

Ten or more counts support this clonotype. V is TRBV20-1 and J is TRBJ2-5; TRBD2 might be the D (5 bases). The V end was cut by 5 bases, the J end by 5 bases, with 9 bases between. CDR3 length: 11 amino acids. The germline V gene encodes CDR1 DFQATT and CDR2 SNEGSKA (reference sequence). In DNA, the CDR3 is TGCAGTGCTGGTCCGGGGGAGACCCAGTACTTC. Translated, it gives CSAGPGETQYF.

In its sample, this clonotype was seen many times. The chain uses TRBV25-1 and TRBJ2-3; 10 bases agree with TRBD1. Trimming removed 3 bases from V and 4 bases from J; junction bases left unmatched: 10. CDR1 and CDR2 from the germline V gene are MGHDK and SYGVNS. The CDR3 totals 17 residues. As DNA, the CDR3 is TGTGCCAGCAGTGATTCTGCGGGACAGGGGATCTCAGATACGCAGTATTTT. Protein: CASSDSAGQGISDTQYF. The whole variable domain, remainder taken from reference TRBV25-1 and TRBJ2-3, is EADIYQTPRYLVIGTGKKITLECSQTMGHDKMYWYQQDPGMELHLIHYSYGVNSTEKGDLSSESTVSRIRTEHFPLTLESARPSHTSQYLCASSDSAGQGISDTQYFGPGTRLTVL.

The rearrangement links TRBV6-1 to TRBJ2-2; D is uncertain. The germline V gene encodes CDR1 MNHNS and CDR2 SASEGT. The V end was cut by 7 bases, the J end by 6 bases, with 24 bases between. CDR3 length: 17 residues. The CDR3 DNA reads as TGTGCCAGCATACGGTCGCCGGGCTCCTCCAACGCCGGGGAGCTGTTTTTT. Translating it yields CASIRSPGSSNAGELFF.

V gene TRBV12-3 or TRBV12-4 combines with J gene TRBJ2-1; 8 bases are shared with TRBD2. CDR3 size: 20 residues. The J segment lost 0 bases and the V segment lost 3 bases, leaving 16 bases of the junction unmatched. For the CDR3, the DNA is TGTGCCAGCAGTTTCCTCACGGGGGGGGAGCGGGAGTCCTCCTACAATGAGCAGTTCTTC. Its translation: CASSFLTGGERESSYNEQFF.

The sample holds many counts of this clonotype. The V gene is TRBV18, the J gene TRBJ1-1; D remains ambiguous. CDR3 length: 16 amino acids. Per the germline V gene, CDR1 is KGHSH and CDR2 is LQKENI. V lost 4 bases to trimming and J lost 2 bases, with 17 bases between them. The DNA for the CDR3 is TGTGCCAGCTCACTCTATATGAAGGGCGCTAACACTGAAGCTTTCTTT. Protein: CASSLYMKGANTEAFF.

The chain uses TRBV18 and TRBJ2-1; TRBD1 matches 9 bases. In germline, CDR1 is KGHSH, CDR2 LQKENI. Trimming took 6 bases from V and 10 from J; bases not matched to a gene: 13. The CDR3 sequence is 15 residues long. CDR3 sequence: CASSPPGTGFIEQFF. The CDR3 nucleotides read TGTGCCAGCTCCCCCCCCGGGACAGGGTTCATCGAGCAGTTCTTC.

This clonotype was seen at least ten times. The V and J genes are TRBV11-2 and TRBJ2-3, with 12 nucleotides matching TRBD2. Germline-derived CDR1 and CDR2 are SGHAT and FQNNGV. The CDR3 consists of 16 residues. After removal of 4 bases from V and 9 bases from J, the junction contained 11 bases not matched to a gene. CDR3 coding DNA: TGTGCCAGCAGCTCGACCTTACTAGCGGGGGGAGACACGCAGTATTTT. It is translated as CASSSTLLAGGDTQYF. Filled out from reference TRBV11-2 and TRBJ2-3, the complete variable domain reads EAGVAQSPRYKIIEKRQSVAFWCNPISGHATLYWYQQILGQGPKLLIQFQNNGVVDDSQLPKDRFSAERLKGVDSTLKIQPAKLEDSAVYLCASSSTLLAGGDTQYFGPGTRLTVL.

This clonotype was seen only a few times. The CDR3 DNA sequence: TGTGCCAGTAGTCGTAGCGCGAGCTCCTACGAGCAGTACTTC. It translates to CASSRSASSYEQYF. J is TRBJ2-7 and V is TRBV19, with TRBD2 as a possible D gene (5 bases). Deletions cut 5 bases from V and 0 bases from J, with 11 bases between. CDR3 size: 14 residues. From germline, CDR1 is LNHDA and CDR2 SQIVND (reference sequence).

There are many counts of this clonotype. The DNA for the CDR3 is TGTGCCAGCTCCCCGACTAGCACAGGGGGCTCAGATACGCAGTATTTT. It codes for CASSPTSTGGSDTQYF. The chain combines TRBV18 with TRBJ2-3; 9 nucleotides agree with TRBD1. Germline assignment: CDR1 KGHSH and CDR2 LQKENI. The CDR3 has 16 amino acids. The junction had 11 bases not matched to a gene; V was cut back by 6 bases and J by 4 bases.

This clonotype has at least ten counts. The rearrangement joins TRBV5-1 to TRBJ2-7; 13 nucleotides agree with TRBD2. Germline values: CDR1 SGHRS, CDR2 YFSETQ. This CDR3 spans 18 amino acids. The trim removed 7 bases at V and 1 base at J, leaving 14 bases unmatched. CDR3 DNA: TGCGCCAGCCAGCTAGGACTAGCGGGAGACGGGTGGTCCTACGAGCAGTACTTC. It specifies CASQLGLAGDGWSYEQYF. Full variable domain (missing parts from reference TRBV5-1 and TRBJ2-7): KAGVTQTPRYLIKTRGQQVTLSCSPISGHRSVSWYQQTPGQGLQFLFEYFSETQRNKGNFPGRFSGRQFSNSRSEMNVSTLELGDSALYLCASQLGLAGDGWSYEQYFGPGTRLTVT.

This clonotype was seen only a few times. The chain couples TRBV4-1 to TRBJ1-2; D is uncertain. This CDR3 has 15 amino acids. Germline V gene sequence: CDR1 MGHRA, CDR2 YSYEKL. V was clipped by 0 bases and J by 7 bases, with 15 bases between them. The chain's CDR3 is CASSQDEGAGVGYTF. The CDR3 nucleotides read TGCGCCAGCAGCCAAGACGAGGGTGCGGGCGTTGGCTACACCTTC.

This clonotype was seen repeatedly, ten times or more. The chain recombines TRBV10-1 with TRBJ2-7; the D call may be TRBD1 or TRBD2 (6 bases each). The V gene's germline CDR1 is WNHNN and CDR2 SYGVQD (reference sequence). The CDR3 has 14 amino acids. V shed 0 bases and J shed 7 bases, with 13 bases lying between them. In DNA form, the CDR3 reads TGCGCCAGCAGTGAGTCTCCGGGGGCGGGTGAGCAGTACTTC. Its translation is CASSESPGAGEQYF.

This clonotype was counted many times. V gene TRBV3-1 combines with J gene TRBJ2-7; 9 bases map to TRBD2. The junction had 6 bases not matched to a gene; V was cut back by 3 bases and J by 3 bases. The CDR3 has 15 residues. Germline V gene lookup returns CDR1 LGHDT and CDR2 YNNKEL (reference sequence). CDR3: CASSQEAGGGYEQYF. DNA of the CDR3: TGTGCCAGCAGCCAGGAAGCGGGAGGAGGCTACGAGCAGTACTTC.

This clonotype was counted many times. V gene TRBV6-5 combines with J gene TRBJ2-2, with D perhaps matching TRBD1 (5 bases). CDR1 and CDR2 (germline): MNHEY, SVGAGI. V was clipped by 2 bases and J by 2 bases, with 6 bases between them. CDR3 length: 14 amino acids. DNA of the CDR3: TGTGCCAGCAGTTACACAGGAAACACCGGGGAGCTGTTTTTT. Residues: CASSYTGNTGELFF.

This clonotype has ten or more counts. The chain carries TRBV30 and TRBJ1-1; no definite D call. Trimming pared 3 bases from V and 0 bases from J, leaving 8 bases between. This CDR3 region has 13 residues. The germline V gene has CDR1 GTSNPN and CDR2 SVGIG (reference sequence). The CDR3 coding sequence is TGTGCCTGGAGAAGAGGCATGAACACTGAAGCTTTCTTT. Translation gives CAWRRGMNTEAFF.

The chain links TRBV14 to TRBJ1-2, with TRBD1 matching over 7 bases. The V gene end was trimmed by 5 bases and the J gene end by 5 bases; junction bases not matched to a gene: 8. The CDR3 extends over 14 amino acids. Germline assignment: CDR1 SGHDN and CDR2 FVKESK. In DNA, the CDR3 is TGTGCCAGCAGCATGTGGGACAGTGATTATGGCTACACCTTC. Its protein product is CASSMWDSDYGYTF.

This clonotype appeared many times. The rearrangement links TRBV19 to TRBJ1-1, with D possibly TRBD1 on 5 matching bases. The CDR3 has 13 amino acids. Between the trimmed V and J ends, which lost 7 bases and 6 bases, there was a span of 15 bases. Germline V gene sequence: CDR1 LNHDA, CDR2 SQIVND (reference sequence). CDR3 residues: CASTERRGAEAFF. Here the CDR3 DNA reads TGTGCCAGTACCGAGCGGAGGGGAGCTGAAGCTTTCTTT.

This clonotype was counted many times. This chain uses TRBV30 with TRBJ2-7; a weak D match, TRBD1 (5 bases). This CDR3 has 13 amino acids. V lost 4 bases, J lost 0 bases, and 10 bases lay in between. Germline V gene data show CDR1 as GTSNPN and CDR2 as SVGIG (reference sequence). CDR3 bases: TGTGCCTGGAACAGACAGATCTCCTACGAGCAGTACTTC. Amino acid sequence: CAWNRQISYEQYF.

This clonotype appeared a few times. This rearrangement joins TRBV12-3 or TRBV12-4 to TRBJ1-5; D uncertain. The germline V and J ends were trimmed by 5 bases and 7 bases, with 9 bases remaining between them. This CDR3 region has 12 residues. CDR3 nucleotides: TGTGCCAGCAGTCTGGAACGACAGCCCCAGCATTTT. Its protein product is CASSLERQPQHF.

This clonotype was observed many times. The chain is built from TRBV5-1 and TRBJ2-1, with 7 nucleotides matching TRBD2. The CDR3 runs 14 residues. V lost 6 bases to trimming and J lost 8 bases; unmatched junction nucleotides: 11. Germline V gene lookup returns CDR1 SGHRS and CDR2 YFSETQ. Here the CDR3 DNA reads TGCGCCAGCATCCCCGGGGGGTCTAGGGATGAGCAGTTCTTC. It yields the protein CASIPGGSRDEQFF.

This clonotype was counted many times. The chain couples TRBV10-3 to TRBJ2-4, with D possibly matching TRBD2 (6 bases). CDR1 ENHRY and CDR2 SYGVKD come from the germline V gene. The germline V and J ends were trimmed by 0 bases and 14 bases, with 20 bases remaining between them. The CDR3 contains 15 residues. The CDR3 is CAISESEATASVKYF. The CDR3 DNA follows: TGTGCCATCAGTGAGTCGGAAGCCACCGCTAGCGTCAAGTACTTC.

This clonotype appeared a few times. A much larger clone differs from this one at a single base, so this may be a read error. The chain couples TRBV2 to TRBJ2-1, with D possibly called TRBD1 or TRBD2 (5 bases each). Germline CDR1 and CDR2: SNHLY and FYNNEI. The V end lost 7 bases, the J end lost 4 bases, and 11 bases lay between the germline ends. The CDR3 spans 13 residues. The CDR3 DNA sequence: TGTGCCAGCACCCGGGGCGGATACAATGAGCAGTTCTTC. This translates into CASTRGGYNEQFF.

This clonotype was observed many times. This chain joins TRBV5-1 and TRBJ2-7, with D unresolved. Trimming left V 5 bases short and J 7 bases short, with 22 bases between. The CDR3 length is 15 residues. Germline-derived CDR1 and CDR2 are SGHRS and YFSETQ. The CDR3 region is CASSPRQMGRDEQYF. The CDR3 DNA reads as TGCGCCAGCAGTCCACGGCAAATGGGTCGAGATGAGCAGTACTTC.

The chain is built from TRBV2 and TRBJ1-2, with D maybe TRBD1 (5 bases). Trimming removed 2 bases from V and 8 bases from J, with 12 bases in between. The germline V gene encodes CDR1 SNHLY and CDR2 FYNNEI. This CDR3 is 13 amino acids long. The CDR3: CASSESPGDGYTF. The CDR3 DNA reads TGTGCCAGCAGTGAAAGCCCGGGGGACGGCTACACCTTC.

In the case of this clonotype: With a much larger clone just one base away, this may be a read error. The gene calls are TRBV3-1 and TRBJ2-2; D is unresolved. The CDR3 contains 14 residues. Germline V gives CDR1 LGHDT, CDR2 YNNKEL (reference sequence). The CDR3 nucleotides read TGTGCCTGCAGCCAAGAAGCTCCCGGCGGGGAGCTGTTTTTT. Amino acid sequence: CACSQEAPGGELFF.

V is TRBV20-1 and J is TRBJ2-5; 11 bases align to TRBD1. Germline V gene data show CDR1 as DFQATT and CDR2 as SNEGSKA (reference sequence). Unmatched junction bases numbered 6, after V lost 4 bases and J lost 5 bases. The CDR3 runs to 14 residues. CDR3 DNA: TGCAGTGCTATAAGGACAGGGGGCATGGAGACCCAGTACTTC. Residues: CSAIRTGGMETQYF.

This clonotype was counted at least ten times. The J gene is TRBJ2-1, the V gene TRBV19; D gene ambiguous. The CDR3 extends over 16 amino acids. V was cut by 3 bases and J by 0 bases, with 12 bases left in between. Germline CDR1 LNHDA, CDR2 SQIVND (reference sequence). Written as DNA, the CDR3 is TGTGCCAGTAGTATTGGGTCGACACCCTCCTACAATGAGCAGTTCTTC. It is translated as CASSIGSTPSYNEQFF.

Remarks on this clonotype: This may come from a read error, since a much larger clone is one base off. V is TRBV20-1 and J is TRBJ2-7; TRBD2 matches at 12 bases. The germline V gene encodes CDR1 DFQATT and CDR2 SNEGSKA (reference sequence). CDR3 length: 14 amino acids. The CDR3 sequence: CNAVTSGRSYEQYF. The CDR3 DNA is TGCAATGCTGTTACTAGCGGGAGGTCCTACGAGCAGTACTTC.